The source of this T cell receptor (beta chain) is a study of siplizumab effects on memory and regulatory T cells. Trimming shortened V by 0 bases and J by 5 bases, and 17 bases separated the two germline ends. The CDR3 extends over 16 amino acids. Germline V gene data show CDR1 as SGHNT and CDR2 as YYREEE (reference sequence). With regard to this clone: Its target is not known.

In each sample, approximately 90,000 TCR templates were assayed. Only in-frame clones appear in the TCRdb table, and some are missing; sequencing was by immunoSEQ multiplex PCR. The data contain 100,000 to 120,000 clones, about nine tenths of them singletons. Study conclusions and caveats: Siplizumab, the agent tested, significantly reduced alloreactive sequences traceable to unstimulated CD4+ memory cells. Reactions containing siplizumab showed mappable alloreactive CD4+ clones averaging approximately 75% Treg-derived, versus about 27% in controls.

This chain joins TRBV5-4 and TRBJ1-2, with D possibly matching TRBD1 (5 bases). Material: CD4+ T cells sorted from blood. The clonotype originates from a human donor in good health. The CDR3 sequence is CASSLEGVRRDYGYTF. The CDR3 DNA is TGTGCCAGCAGCTTGGAAGGGGTCCGGAGGGATTATGGCTACACCTTC.